The 22 T cell receptor beta chains listed next were all sequenced from one sample in a study of CDR3 diversity in severe acne. TCRdb reanalysed the PCR reads using MiXCR and keeps one entry per CDR3 protein. The table has about 86,000 distinct CDR3 sequences, around 50% seen once. The sample taken for sequencing was blood. The origin of the receptors is a male donor in good health, without acne.

This chain uses TRBV7-2 with TRBJ2-2, with D maybe TRBD2 (6 bases). Per the germline V gene, CDR1 is SGHTA and CDR2 is FQGNSA. V dropped 4 bases and J dropped 1 base, with 10 bases sitting between them. The CDR3 covers 15 residues. CDR3 residues: CASSWGSGNTGELFF. The CDR3, as DNA: TGTGCCAGCAGCTGGGGTAGCGGGAACACCGGGGAGCTGTTTTTT.

The chain uses TRBV20-1 and TRBJ2-5, with D possibly being TRBD1 (6 bases). Trimming pared 3 bases from V and 1 base from J, leaving 12 bases between. Germline V gene lookup returns CDR1 DFQATT and CDR2 SNEGSKA (reference sequence). The CDR3 covers 14 residues. CDR3 DNA sequence: TGCAGTGCTAGCCCCAGGGGAGTCCAAGAGACCCAGTACTTC. This encodes CSASPRGVQETQYF.

The chain couples TRBV7-6 to TRBJ2-5; D might be TRBD1 or TRBD2, each matching 6 bases. V was cut by 0 bases and J by 4 bases, with 9 bases left in between. CDR3 length: 14 residues. Germline V gene data show CDR1 as SGHVS and CDR2 as FNYEAQ. The CDR3 sequence: CASSLARGAETQYF. CDR3 coding DNA: TGTGCCAGCAGCTTAGCGAGGGGGGCAGAGACCCAGTACTTC. Based on the CDR3 plus reference TRBV7-6 and TRBJ2-5, the full variable domain is GAGVSQSPRYKVTKRGQDVALRCDPISGHVSLYWYRQALGQGPEFLTYFNYEAQQDKSGLPNDRFSAERPEGSISTLTIQRTEQRDSAMYRCASSLARGAETQYFGPGTRLLVL.

This clonotype was seen only a few times. The chain is built from TRBV5-1 and TRBJ2-5; the D gene is possibly TRBD2 (6 bases). Trimming left V 5 bases short and J 7 bases short, with 12 bases between. Germline V gene sequence: CDR1 SGHRS, CDR2 YFSETQ. The CDR3 has 12 residues. CDR3 loop: CASRGLAGTQYF. CDR3 DNA sequence: TGCGCCAGCAGGGGACTGGCCGGGACCCAGTACTTC. Looking up the rest from reference TRBV5-1 and TRBJ2-5 gives the full variable domain: KAGVTQTPRYLIKTRGQQVTLSCSPISGHRSVSWYQQTPGQGLQFLFEYFSETQRNKGNFPGRFSGRQFSNSRSEMNVSTLELGDSALYLCASRGLAGTQYFGPGTRLLVL.

This clonotype came up a few times. The CDR3 DNA is TGTGCCAGCAGCACCCAGGGGGGCACTGAAGCTTTCTTT. This encodes CASSTQGGTEAFF. V and J are TRBV2 and TRBJ1-1; TRBD1 matches at 7 bases. Germline V CDR1 and CDR2: SNHLY, FYNNEI. The length of the CDR3 is 13 residues. V was clipped by 6 bases and J by 4 bases; unmatched bases: 5. Full variable domain (remainder filled in from reference TRBV2 and TRBJ1-1): EPEVTQTPSHQVTQMGQEVILRCVPISNHLYFYWYRQILGQKVEFLVSFYNNEISEKSEIFDDQFSVERPDGSNFTLKIRSTKLEDSAMYFCASSTQGGTEAFFGQGTRLTVV.

CDR3 DNA: TGCAGCGCCTCGGGGGCAGATACGCAGTATTTT. Its translation is CSASGADTQYF. This chain uses TRBV29-1 with TRBJ2-3; the D gene is possibly TRBD2 (6 bases). This CDR3 contains 11 residues. CDR1 and CDR2 (germline): SQVTM, ANQGSEA. V was pared by 7 bases and J by 4 bases, with 9 bases between.

Only a few counts were recorded for this clonotype. The rearrangement links TRBV4-1 to TRBJ2-7; D is tentatively TRBD1 or TRBD2 (5 bases each). Trimming pared 2 bases from V and 1 base from J, leaving 12 bases between. Germline V gene data show CDR1 as MGHRA and CDR2 as YSYEKL. The length of the CDR3 is 15 residues. The CDR3 DNA follows: TGCGCCAGCAGCCAACCAACGGGACCTTCCTACGAGCAGTACTTC. Encoded protein: CASSQPTGPSYEQYF.

A remark on this clonotype: The junction and the germline gene differ at one end; a read error may be behind it. The V call is TRBV10-1, the J call TRBJ2-7; TRBD2 aligns across 12 bases. The CDR3 covers 13 residues. Per the germline V gene, CDR1 is WNHNN and CDR2 is SYGVQD (reference sequence). The DNA of the CDR3 is TGCGCCAGCAGTGAGGTCCTAGCGGGGGGGCCTACTTTC. This codes for CASSEVLAGGPTF.

Note on this clonotype: A read error may explain this, as a much larger clone is one base away. The gene calls are TRBV15 and TRBJ1-5, with D unclear. V was cut by 0 bases and J by 7 bases, with 7 bases left in between. CDR1 is LNHNV and CDR2 is YYDKDF in the germline V gene (reference sequence). CDR3 length: 13 amino acids. CDR3 residues: CATSRDVVQPQHF. The DNA of the CDR3 is TGTGCCACCAGCAGAGATGTGGTACAGCCCCAGCATTTT.

The rearrangement links TRBV7-9 to TRBJ1-6; no firm D call. CDR1 and CDR2 (germline): SEHNR, FQNEAQ (reference sequence). Trimming left V 5 bases short and J 2 bases short, with 16 bases between. The CDR3 is 17 residues long. CDR3: CASSPMAGGTYNSPLHF. CDR3 nucleotides: TGTGCCAGCAGCCCGATGGCGGGAGGCACCTATAATTCACCCCTCCACTTT.

The chain combines TRBV7-9 with TRBJ2-7; 9 bases fit TRBD1. Trimming at V came to 5 bases and at J to 1 base, leaving 6 bases not matched to a gene. The CDR3 extends over 15 amino acids. CDR1 and CDR2 (germline): SEHNR, FQNEAQ (reference sequence). CDR3 region: CASSPGGTGSYEQYF. In DNA, the CDR3 is TGTGCCAGCAGCCCAGGTGGGACAGGGTCCTACGAGCAGTACTTC.

The chain combines TRBV7-9 with TRBJ2-5; D might be TRBD1 or TRBD2, each matching 5 bases. Germline V CDR1 and CDR2: SEHNR, FQNEAQ (reference sequence). V lost 6 bases and J lost 1, with 15 bases in between. The CDR3 loop spans 15 amino acids. This chain's CDR3 is CASSSGTPVQETQYF. The CDR3 nucleotides read TGTGCCAGCAGTTCCGGGACCCCTGTCCAAGAGACCCAGTACTTC.

The J gene is TRBJ2-5, the V gene TRBV25-1; D remains unclear. Per the germline V gene, CDR1 is MGHDK and CDR2 is SYGVNS. This CDR3 has 16 amino acids. With 6 bases removed from V and 1 base from J, the gap between germline ends came to 18 bases. CDR3 loop: CASSLLGGTAQETQYF. DNA for the CDR3: TGTGCCAGCAGCTTATTAGGCGGTACAGCCCAAGAGACCCAGTACTTC.

The chain links TRBV9 to TRBJ1-6; D may be TRBD1 (5 bases). There are 16 residues in the CDR3. Trimming cost V 3 bases and J 10 bases, with 20 bases left between them. Germline CDR1 reads SGDLS; CDR2 reads YYNGEE. In DNA form, the CDR3 reads TGTGCCAGCAGCGCGGTAGGAGATGCTCGGGGCTCACCCCTCCACTTT. It yields the protein CASSAVGDARGSPLHF. The whole variable domain, remainder taken from reference TRBV9 and TRBJ1-6, is DSGVTQTPKHLITATGQRVTLRCSPRSGDLSVYWYQQSLDQGLQFLIQYYNGEERAKGNILERFSAQQFPDLHSELNLSSLELGDSALYFCASSAVGDARGSPLHFGNGTRLTVT.

CDR3 coding DNA: TGTGCCACCAGTCCTACAGGGAGGCGACAAGAGACCCAGTACTTC. Its translation: CATSPTGRRQETQYF. The V and J genes are TRBV24-1 and TRBJ2-5; D is possibly TRBD1 or TRBD2 (6 bases each). CDR1 and CDR2 (germline): KGHDR, SFDVKD. V was shortened by 6 bases and J by 2 bases, with 15 bases between the two germline ends. The CDR3 is made up of 15 amino acids.

This chain links TRBV29-1 with TRBJ2-7; D may be TRBD2 (6 bases). The CDR3 has 14 amino acids. Germline assignment: CDR1 SQVTM and CDR2 ANQGSEA. V dropped 0 bases and J dropped 7 bases, with 16 bases sitting between them. CDR3 bases: TGCAGCGTTGAAGATTTTACCGGGACTCTGGAGCAGTACTTC. This gives the protein CSVEDFTGTLEQYF.

The sample holds one count of this clonotype. The V gene is TRBV19, the J gene TRBJ2-5; 10 bases match TRBD1. The CDR3 spans 15 residues. The V gene's germline CDR1 is LNHDA and CDR2 SQIVND (reference sequence). The V and J ends lost 6 bases and 6 bases, in that order; junction bases with no gene match: 10. The CDR3 DNA reads as TGTGCCAGTAGGGACGGACAGGGGGGGAAGCAGACCCAGTACTTC. It translates to CASRDGQGGKQTQYF. Together with reference TRBV19 and TRBJ2-5, the CDR3 gives the full variable domain: DGGITQSPKYLFRKEGQNVTLSCEQNLNHDAMYWYRQDPGQGLRLIYYSQIVNDFQKGDIAEGYSVSREKKESFPLTVTSAQKNPTAFYLCASRDGQGGKQTQYFGPGTRLLVL.

This clonotype has just one count. This chain links TRBV7-9 with TRBJ2-3; D not resolved. The germline gives CDR1 SEHNR, CDR2 FQNEAQ (reference sequence). The ends were cut back, 2 bases at V and 5 bases at J, with 17 bases in the middle. The CDR3 spans 16 residues. The CDR3 coding sequence is TGTGCCAGCAGCTTATTCAGAGCCGCAACCGAAGATACGCAGTATTTT. This sequence encodes CASSLFRAATEDTQYF.

The genes are TRBV5-6 and TRBJ2-5; 10 nucleotides line up with TRBD2. This CDR3 comprises 14 residues. After removal of 1 base from V and 5 bases from J, the junction contained 2 bases not matched to a gene. Germline V gene data show CDR1 as SGHDT and CDR2 as YYEEEE. This CDR3 reads CASSLSAGGETQYF. The CDR3 DNA is TGTGCCAGCAGCTTGTCAGCGGGAGGGGAGACCCAGTACTTC. Full variable domain (rest looked up from reference TRBV5-6 and TRBJ2-5): DAGVTQSPTHLIKTRGQQVTLRCSPKSGHDTVSWYQQALGQGPQFIFQYYEEEERQRGNFPDRFSGHQFPNYSSELNVNALLLGDSALYLCASSLSAGGETQYFGPGTRLLVL.

The chain employs TRBV2 and TRBJ2-3, with a possible D match to TRBD2 (6 bases). The CDR3 consists of 14 residues. V was clipped by 6 bases and J by 0 bases, with 10 bases between them. The germline gives CDR1 SNHLY, CDR2 FYNNEI. The CDR3 coding sequence is TGTGCCAGCAGGGAGGGATCCAGCACAGATACGCAGTATTTT. It yields the protein CASREGSSTDTQYF. Filled out from reference TRBV2 and TRBJ2-3, the complete variable domain reads EPEVTQTPSHQVTQMGQEVILRCVPISNHLYFYWYRQILGQKVEFLVSFYNNEISEKSEIFDDQFSVERPDGSNFTLKIRSTKLEDSAMYFCASREGSSTDTQYFGPGTRLTVL.

There are many counts of this clonotype. The chain recombines TRBV25-1 with TRBJ2-7, with TRBD1 as a possible D gene (6 bases). The CDR3 loop spans 15 amino acids. CDR1 is MGHDK and CDR2 is SYGVNS in the germline V gene. V was cut by 2 bases and J by 2 bases, with 13 bases left in between. CDR3 amino acids: CASSELEGGAYEQYF. The CDR3 bases are TGTGCCAGCAGTGAACTGGAAGGGGGAGCCTACGAGCAGTACTTC.

The chain joins TRBV24-1 to TRBJ2-3; 10 bases are shared with TRBD2. The germline gives CDR1 KGHDR, CDR2 SFDVKD. This CDR3 has 16 amino acids. V gave up 5 bases and J gave up 0 bases; unmatched junction bases: 4. For the CDR3, the DNA is TGTGCCACCAGTGCGGCTAGCGGGGGTAGCACAGATACGCAGTATTTT. Its protein product is CATSAASGGSTDTQYF.